The rows below give T cell receptor beta chains drawn from one sample of a study of blood T cells in healthy people across ages. TCRdb called the 5' RACE reads again in MiXCR, with one record for every CDR3 protein. The table lists approximately 1,700,000 distinct CDR3 sequences, around 40% of them singletons. Sequencing was performed on blood. Source of these receptors: a human donor in good health. The CDR3 runs from the conserved cysteine through the conserved F or W. The D gene is left open where the match is weak. A clone size is listed for some rows: how often the clone was seen (once, few, many), or a class if it is expanded.

d_call j_call v_call clone_size cdr3_length cdr3_aa cdr3_nt
TRBD1 TRBJ2-1 TRBV7-7 few 14 CASSLDRGVDEQFF TGTGCCAGCAGCTTAGACAGGGGGGTCGATGAGCAGTTCTTC
TRBD1 TRBJ2-7 TRBV13 few 15 CASSPPRTGVHEQYF TGTGCCAGCAGCCCCCCTCGGACAGGGGTCCACGAGCAGTACTTC
NA TRBJ2-5 TRBV10-3 NA 14 CAISEPQGQETQYF TGTGCCATCAGTGAGCCTCAGGGGCAAGAGACCCAGTACTTC
TRBD2 TRBJ2-4 TRBV7-9 NA 16 CASSLVLAGGNNEQYF TGTGCCAGCAGCTTAGTCCTCGCGGGGGGTAACAATGAGCAGTACTTC
NA TRBJ1-2 TRBV20-1 few 13 CSALLGGTSGYTF TGCAGTGCTCTCCTGGGGGGTACCTCGGGCTACACCTTC
TRBD1 TRBJ1-2 TRBV9 once 15 CASSARDRVFDGYTF TGTGCCAGCAGCGCCCGGGACAGGGTGTTCGATGGCTACACCTTC
NA TRBJ1-2 TRBV19 NA 13 CASFSPGGYGYTF TGTGCCAGTTTTAGTCCCGGGGGTTATGGCTACACCTTC
NA TRBJ2-3 TRBV24-1 NA 13 CATLGPTGDTQYF TGTGCCACTCTGGGACCGACCGGGGATACGCAGTATTTT
TRBD2 TRBJ2-5 TRBV27 few 16 CASRPQAGKGRETQYF TGTGCCAGCAGGCCACAAGCGGGGAAGGGAAGAGAGACCCAGTACTTC
NA TRBJ2-1 TRBV5-1 NA 14 CASKGVVAYNEQFF TGCGCCAGCAAGGGGGTAGTTGCCTACAATGAGCAGTTCTTC
NA TRBJ1-2 TRBV29-1 few 11 CSVEDRLGYTF TGCAGCGTTGAAGATAGGTTGGGCTACACCTTC
TRBD1 TRBJ1-2 TRBV6-1 NA 18 CASSGVNRDRVVGYGYTF TGTGCCAGCAGTGGCGTTAACCGGGACAGGGTAGTGGGCTATGGCTACACCTTC
NA TRBJ1-2 TRBV5-1 NA 13 CASSGTTDYGYTF TGCGCCAGCAGCGGCACGACAGACTATGGCTACACCTTC
TRBD1 TRBJ1-2 TRBV10-3 NA 13 CAINGGTGDGYTF TGTGCCATCAATGGTGGGACAGGGGACGGCTACACCTTC
TRBD1 TRBJ2-5 TRBV2 NA 11 CASKTGGEQYF TGTGCCAGCAAGACAGGGGGAGAGCAGTACTTC
NA TRBJ1-6 TRBV10-3 few 16 CAISPHREYGNSPLHF TGTGCCATCAGTCCTCACAGGGAGTACGGTAATTCACCCCTCCACTTT
NA TRBJ1-4 TRBV15 NA 17 CATSLGRGMYTNEKLFF TGTGCCACCAGCTTAGGGAGGGGGATGTATACTAATGAAAAACTGTTTTTT
TRBD2 TRBJ2-4 TRBV7-2 NA 16 CASSPSGALPKNIQYF TGTGCCAGCAGTCCAAGCGGGGCTCTACCCAAAAACATTCAGTACTTC
TRBD1 TRBJ1-2 TRBV3-1 NA 20 CASSAAGQGLSFYGTYGYTF TGTGCCAGCAGCGCTGCGGGACAGGGACTATCGTTTTATGGTACCTATGGCTACACCTTC
TRBD1 TRBJ2-7 TRBV4-1 few 17 CASSQEEVGQGIYEQYF TGCGCCAGCAGCCAAGAAGAGGTGGGACAGGGTATCTACGAGCAGTACTTC
NA TRBJ1-1 TRBV4-2 NA 14 CASSQDGRGTEAFF TGTGCCAGCAGCCAAGATGGTAGGGGAACTGAAGCTTTCTTT
NA TRBJ2-4 TRBV7-3 few 13 CASAPRAYNEQYF TGTGCCAGCGCCCCACGGGCCTACAATGAGCAGTACTTC
TRBD1 TRBJ2-1 TRBV7-3 NA 14 CASSYQGAYNEQFF TGTGCCAGCAGCTATCAGGGGGCCTACAATGAGCAGTTCTTC
TRBD2 TRBJ2-7 TRBV7-2 NA 14 CATAGAAGSYEQYF TGTGCCACAGCGGGAGCCGCCGGGTCCTACGAGCAGTACTTC
NA TRBJ2-3 TRBV10-3 NA 16 CAGRRGDGPSTDTQYF TGTGCCGGCAGGAGGGGGGACGGCCCTAGCACAGATACGCAGTATTTT
NA TRBJ2-2 TRBV7-3 NA 15 CASSSINLNTGELFF TGTGCCAGCAGCTCAATTAACCTGAACACCGGGGAGCTGTTTTTT
TRBD1 TRBJ1-5 TRBV7-9 NA 18 CASSSTGTAKGSNQPQHF TGTGCCAGCAGCTCTACCGGGACAGCCAAGGGTAGCAATCAGCCCCAGCATTTT
NA TRBJ2-4 TRBV27 few 16 CASSPEGWPAKNIQYF TGTGCCAGCAGCCCAGAGGGGTGGCCGGCCAAAAACATTCAGTACTTC
NA TRBJ2-3 TRBV7-2 many 15 CASSLSGTSTDTQYF TGCGCCAGCAGCCTATCAGGGACAAGCACAGATACGCAGTATTTT
NA TRBJ2-7 TRBV5-5 NA 16 CASSYGSRGVTYEQYF TGTGCCAGCAGTTACGGGTCTCGAGGGGTTACCTACGAGCAGTACTTC
NA TRBJ1-2 TRBV4-3 NA 16 CASSQFAGGTNYGYTF TGCGCCAGCAGCCAATTCGCCGGGGGAACTAACTATGGCTACACCTTC
NA TRBJ2-7 TRBV28 NA 15 CASSSPRTEYYEQYF TGTGCCAGCAGTTCCCCAAGGACGGAGTACTACGAGCAGTACTTC
NA TRBJ2-7 TRBV29-1 NA 13 CSVVVRTPYEQYF TGCAGCGTTGTAGTGAGGACACCCTACGAGCAGTACTTC
NA TRBJ2-7 TRBV5-1 NA 14 CASSLVGKYYEQYF TGCGCCAGCAGCTTGGTTGGGAAATACTACGAGCAGTACTTC
NA TRBJ1-2 TRBV20-1 NA 16 CSAIGQREGSIEGYTF TGCAGTGCTATCGGACAGCGGGAGGGGTCAATTGAGGGCTACACCTTC
NA TRBJ1-1 TRBV29-1 few 13 CSVEMYTGTEAFF TGCAGCGTTGAAATGTATACGGGGACTGAAGCTTTCTTT
NA TRBJ1-1 TRBV29-1 few 12 CSARALNTEAFF TGCAGCGCCAGGGCCCTGAACACTGAAGCTTTCTTT
NA TRBJ1-2 TRBV6-2/TRBV6-3 NA 15 CASSRSDRVDYGYTF TGTGCCAGCAGTCGCTCAGATAGGGTTGACTATGGCTACACCTTC
TRBD2 TRBJ2-7 TRBV10-3 NA 15 CAISKAGTYSYEQYF TGTGCCATCAGTAAAGCGGGGACCTACTCCTACGAGCAGTACTTC
NA TRBJ2-7 TRBV7-9 NA 14 CASSLISNSLEQYF TGTGCCAGCAGCTTAATTAGCAATTCCCTCGAGCAGTACTTC
NA TRBJ1-5 TRBV12-3/TRBV12-4 NA 15 CASSLRVSASQPQHF TGTGCCAGCAGTTTAAGGGTCTCCGCCTCTCAGCCCCAGCATTTT
NA TRBJ2-1 TRBV2 few 12 CASSERASEQFF TGTGCCAGCAGTGAACGAGCATCCGAGCAGTTCTTC
NA TRBJ1-1 TRBV6-6 NA 14 CASSLYEGDTEAFF TGTGCCAGCAGTTTATATGAGGGGGACACTGAAGCTTTCTTT
NA TRBJ1-1 TRBV4-1 NA 14 CASSQSWSNTEAFF TGCGCCAGCAGCCAAAGTTGGTCGAACACTGAAGCTTTCTTT
NA TRBJ1-1 TRBV20-1 NA 11 CILPADTEAFF TGCATACTCCCGGCGGACACTGAAGCTTTCTTT
TRBD1 TRBJ1-4 TRBV27 NA 17 CASSFRQGLGVNEKLFF TGTGCCAGCAGTTTCCGACAGGGTCTAGGGGTAAATGAAAAACTGTTTTTT
TRBD1 TRBJ2-3 TRBV7-9 NA 14 CASSLASAGGTQYF TGTGCCAGCAGCTTAGCGTCGGCAGGGGGTACGCAGTATTTT
NA TRBJ1-5 TRBV6-1 few 11 CASWGGEPQHF TGTGCCAGCTGGGGGGGGGAACCCCAGCATTTT
NA TRBJ2-1 TRBV5-1 NA 16 CASSPPVQGRNNEQFF TGCGCCAGCAGCCCTCCAGTGCAGGGGAGGAACAATGAGCAGTTCTTC